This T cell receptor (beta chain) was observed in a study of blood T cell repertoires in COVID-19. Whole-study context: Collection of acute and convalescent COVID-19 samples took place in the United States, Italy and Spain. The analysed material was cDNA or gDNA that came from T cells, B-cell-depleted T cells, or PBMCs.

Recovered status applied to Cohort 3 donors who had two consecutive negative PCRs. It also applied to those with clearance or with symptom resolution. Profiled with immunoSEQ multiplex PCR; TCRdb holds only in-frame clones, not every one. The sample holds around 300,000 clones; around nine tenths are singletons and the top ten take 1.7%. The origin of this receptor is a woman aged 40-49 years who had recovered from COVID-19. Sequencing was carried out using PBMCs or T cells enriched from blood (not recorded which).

The CDR3 DNA follows: TGTGCCAGCAGTGACCAACAGACAGATACGCAGTATTTT. Protein sequence: CASSDQQTDTQYF. The rearrangement uses TRBV6-4 and TRBJ2-3; D unresolved. The germline V and J ends were trimmed by 2 bases and 3 bases, with 6 bases remaining between them. The CDR3 length is 13 residues. Germline CDR1 and CDR2: MRHNA and SNTAGT.